Presented here are 21 T cell receptor beta chains from one specimen sequenced in a study of beta chain features in type 1 diabetes. Study findings and constraints: Shorter TCRB CDR3s, moderately but significantly so, were found in Type 1 diabetes patients in all four CD4+ subsets.

What was sequenced were expressed TCRB transcripts, since all of the isolated RNA had been reverse transcribed. Clones were read by immunoSEQ multiplex PCR, and TCRdb kept only the in-frame ones, dropping some. The sample records 250,000 to 350,000 clones, approximately 15% being singletons. These TCRs' antigens remain unknown. The specimen was naive CD4+ T cells from blood. These receptors were collected from a man younger than 40 with type 1 diabetes.

The CDR3 sequence is CASSEEPSTDTQYF. DNA of the CDR3: TGTGCCAGCAGTGAAGAGCCTAGCACAGATACGCAGTATTTT. The chain carries TRBV25-1 and TRBJ2-3; D is ambiguous. The CDR3 has 14 residues. Trimming removed 2 bases at V and 0 bases at J, with 6 bases between. The germline gives CDR1 MGHDK, CDR2 SYGVNS.

A few counts support this clone. This specimen includes other DNA sequences encoding the same CDR3. The chain recombines TRBV5-1 with TRBJ2-5; D unclear. The CDR3 consists of 13 residues. V gave up 4 bases and J gave up 3 bases, with 10 bases separating them. The germline V gene has CDR1 SGHRS and CDR2 YFSETQ. This chain's CDR3 is CASSRGQEETQYF. As DNA, the CDR3 is TGCGCCAGCAGCCGTGGGCAGGAAGAGACCCAGTACTTC.

The rearrangement links TRBV7-2 to TRBJ1-1; the D is unclear. The V gene's germline CDR1 is SGHTA and CDR2 FQGNSA. Trimming stripped 1 base from V and 4 bases from J, with 10 bases between. The CDR3 consists of 14 residues. The CDR3 loop is CASSLGGPSTEAFF. In DNA, the CDR3 is TGTGCCAGCAGCTTAGGCGGGCCGAGCACTGAAGCTTTCTTT.

This clone was observed a few times. This sequence joins TRBV7-8 and TRBJ2-1; a weak D match, TRBD1 (6 bases). Germline loops: CDR1 SGHVS, CDR2 FQNEAQ. This CDR3 has 18 amino acids. V lost 0 bases, J lost 9 bases, and 24 bases lay in between. The CDR3 DNA reads as TGTGCCAGCAGCTTAGCGCAGGACAGCCAATCGATTCGTGCTGAGCAGTTCTTC. Protein: CASSLAQDSQSIRAEQFF.

The chain carries TRBV4-2 and TRBJ1-1; 7 bases line up with TRBD1. CDR1 is LGHNA and CDR2 is YNFKEQ in the germline V gene. V shed 5 bases, J shed 3 bases, and the junction held 6 bases outside the gene matches. The CDR3 extends over 14 amino acids. The CDR3 reads CASSGTGTDTEAFF. DNA of the CDR3: TGTGCCAGCAGCGGTACCGGGACAGACACTGAAGCTTTCTTT.

The genes are TRBV18 and TRBJ2-7; D is possibly TRBD2 (5 bases). Trimming left V 1 base short and J 1 base short, with 8 bases between. The V gene's germline CDR1 is KGHSH and CDR2 LQKENI. CDR3 size: 14 residues. The CDR3 sequence: CASSPQDSSYEQYF. For the CDR3, the DNA is TGTGCCAGCTCACCACAGGACTCTTCCTACGAGCAGTACTTC.

The rearrangement joins TRBV7-3 to TRBJ2-1, with 9 nucleotides matching TRBD2. V lost 4 bases and J lost 4; bases outside the gene matches: 8. Germline values: CDR1 SGHTA, CDR2 FQGTGA. The CDR3 extends over 16 amino acids. CDR3 in DNA: TGTGCCAGCAGCTCAAGAGTAGCGGGGGCTTACAATGAGCAGTTCTTC. This sequence encodes CASSSRVAGAYNEQFF.

The CDR3 DNA reads TGTGCCAGCAGCGTGGTGGGACTAGTTACAGATACGCAGTATTTT. This sequence encodes CASSVVGLVTDTQYF. V gene TRBV9 combines with J gene TRBJ2-3, with TRBD2 identical over 8 bases. The CDR3 has 15 residues. V lost 2 bases and J lost 3; bases outside the gene matches: 5. CDR1 SGDLS and CDR2 YYNGEE come from the germline V gene.

V usage is TRBV9 and J usage is TRBJ2-3, with TRBD2 identical over 12 bases. The CDR3 consists of 18 residues. Germline CDR1 and CDR2: SGDLS and YYNGEE. V lost 5 bases to trimming and J lost 0 bases; unmatched junction nucleotides: 10. The DNA of the CDR3 is TGTGCCAGCAGTAACTCCCCCGGGACTAGCGGGAGCACAGATACGCAGTATTTT. This codes for CASSNSPGTSGSTDTQYF. The full variable domain, with the rest looked up from reference TRBV9 and TRBJ2-3, is DSGVTQTPKHLITATGQRVTLRCSPRSGDLSVYWYQQSLDQGLQFLIQYYNGEERAKGNILERFSAQQFPDLHSELNLSSLELGDSALYFCASSNSPGTSGSTDTQYFGPGTRLTVL.

V is TRBV5-4 and J is TRBJ2-7; D is possibly TRBD2 (5 bases). Trimming stripped 2 bases from V and 5 bases from J, with 11 bases between. The CDR3 is made up of 13 amino acids. Germline V lookup: CDR1 SGHNT, CDR2 YYREEE (reference sequence). As DNA, the CDR3 is TGTGCCAGCAGCTTAACCCTCGGGAACGAGCAGTACTTC. Translating gives CASSLTLGNEQYF.

The J gene is TRBJ2-2, the V gene TRBV2, with 10 bases that match TRBD1. The CDR3 runs to 15 residues. With 8 bases clipped from V and 4 bases from J, the junction kept 7 bases outside the gene matches. CDR1 SNHLY and CDR2 FYNNEI come from the germline V gene. The CDR3 coding sequence is TGTGCCAGCGCCGGGACAGGGGTGGCCACCGGGGAGCTGTTTTTT. It codes for CASAGTGVATGELFF.

This chain's CDR3 is CASSLGTSDSYNEQFF. The DNA for the CDR3 is TGCGCCAGCAGCTTGGGGACTAGCGACTCCTACAATGAGCAGTTCTTC. The chain couples TRBV5-1 to TRBJ2-1, with 9 nucleotides matching TRBD2. V gave up 0 bases and J gave up 0 bases; unmatched junction bases: 1. The germline CDR1 and CDR2 sequences are SGHRS and YFSETQ. The CDR3 length is 16 residues. Complete variable domain (other parts from reference TRBV5-1 and TRBJ2-1): KAGVTQTPRYLIKTRGQQVTLSCSPISGHRSVSWYQQTPGQGLQFLFEYFSETQRNKGNFPGRFSGRQFSNSRSEMNVSTLELGDSALYLCASSLGTSDSYNEQFFGPGTRLTVL.

This clone was picked up a small number of times. The V gene is TRBV28, the J gene TRBJ2-7; D is perhaps TRBD1 (5 bases). Germline V gives CDR1 MDHEN, CDR2 SYDVKM. The CDR3 length is 16 residues. Between the trimmed V and J ends, which lost 3 bases and 5 bases, there was a span of 20 bases. CDR3 sequence: CASSFPGTGRLNEQYF. The CDR3 region has the DNA TGTGCCAGCAGTTTCCCGGGTACAGGTAGATTGAACGAGCAGTACTTC.

This clone was seen a handful of times. The chain has TRBV2 and TRBJ2-7, with D perhaps matching TRBD1 (6 bases). Germline V gene sequence: CDR1 SNHLY, CDR2 FYNNEI. The V end was cut by 6 bases, the J end by 6 bases, with 15 bases between. CDR3 size: 13 residues. In DNA form, the CDR3 reads TGTGCCAGCAGCGGAGAAGGGGGAGCCGAGCAGTACTTC. Translation: CASSGEGGAEQYF.

This sequence joins TRBV10-3 and TRBJ2-1; 14 nucleotides line up with TRBD2. J was trimmed by 8 bases and V by 6 bases; bases with no gene match: 9. The CDR3 has 16 residues. Germline V gene lookup returns CDR1 ENHRY and CDR2 SYGVKD. The CDR3 region has the DNA TGTGCCATCAGGGACGGGACTAGCGGGAGATTAGATGAGCAGTTCTTC. Protein sequence: CAIRDGTSGRLDEQFF.

V gene TRBV28 combines with J gene TRBJ2-7; TRBD2 aligns across 7 bases. There are 14 residues in the CDR3. V was pared by 1 base and J by 5 bases, with 5 bases of the junction left unmatched. Germline-derived CDR1 and CDR2 are MDHEN and SYDVKM. CDR3 residues: CASSLLLARDEQYF. CDR3 in DNA: TGTGCCAGCAGTTTATTACTAGCGCGCGACGAGCAGTACTTC.

The rearrangement uses TRBV4-1 and TRBJ2-1, with D possibly TRBD2 on 7 matching bases. The CDR3 loop spans 15 amino acids. Germline loops: CDR1 MGHRA, CDR2 YSYEKL. Trimming took 2 bases from V and 8 from J, leaving 16 bases between them. CDR3 residues: CASSQFSGGEDEQFF. The CDR3, as DNA: TGCGCCAGCAGCCAATTTTCGGGGGGCGAGGATGAGCAGTTCTTC.

V and J are TRBV30 and TRBJ2-7, with no clear D. This CDR3 has 13 amino acids. The V gene's germline CDR1 is GTSNPN and CDR2 SVGIG (reference sequence). With 2 bases removed from V and 0 bases from J, the gap between germline ends came to 8 bases. DNA of the CDR3: TGTGCCTGGAGTACTGGTAGCTCCTACGAGCAGTACTTC. Translated, it gives CAWSTGSSYEQYF.

This clone has more than one count but fewer than ten. The chain carries TRBV30 and TRBJ2-2; the match to TRBD1 covers 7 bases. V lost 8 bases to trimming and J lost 5 bases; unmatched junction nucleotides: 5. Looked up from germline, CDR1 is GTSNPN and CDR2 is SVGIG (reference sequence). CDR3 length equals 12 residues. The CDR3 DNA follows: TGTGCCCTCGACAGGGAAACCGGGGAGCTGTTTTTT. It yields the protein CALDRETGELFF. The full variable domain, its missing parts supplied by reference TRBV30 and TRBJ2-2, is SQTIHQWPATLVQPVGSPLSLECTVEGTSNPNLYWYRQAAGRGLQLLFYSVGIGQISSEVPQNLSASRPQDRQFILSSKKLLLSDSGFYLCALDRETGELFFGEGSRLTVL.

This chain connects TRBV7-2 to TRBJ2-1; D not certain. Trimming cost V 1 base and J 4 bases, with 14 bases left between them. Germline assignment: CDR1 SGHTA and CDR2 FQGNSA. There are 16 residues in the CDR3. As DNA, the CDR3 is TGTGCCAGCAGCTTAGGCGGTAGATTGATTTACAATGAGCAGTTCTTC. The encoded protein is CASSLGGRLIYNEQFF.

The chain is built from TRBV7-8 and TRBJ2-5; D might be TRBD2 (5 bases). Germline values: CDR1 SGHVS, CDR2 FQNEAQ. Trimming removed 2 bases from V and 4 bases from J, with 11 bases in between. The CDR3 length is 14 residues. The CDR3 is CASSLNAGRETQYF. In DNA form, the CDR3 reads TGTGCCAGCAGCTTAAACGCGGGCAGAGAGACCCAGTACTTC.